This T cell receptor (beta chain) was sequenced for a study of Ad26.COV2.S vaccination and SARS-CoV-2 variants. Looking at the study overall: COV1001, an Ad26.COV2.S trial, supplied this vaccine-arm donor. Ad26.COV2.S shots went into the muscle once or twice, 56 days apart.

As to treatment: about 20 received Ad26.COV2.S at low or high dose, single or two shots; 5 received placebo; per-sample allocation not given. Sample collection was performed on day 63 after the first vaccine or placebo injection. This clone was picked up one time. CDR1 is SGHTA and CDR2 is FQGNSA in the germline V gene. The germline V and J ends were trimmed by 5 bases and 4 bases, with 26 bases remaining between them. CDR3 length equals 18 residues. Sequencing was performed with immunoSEQ multiplex PCR; in TCRdb, only in-frame clones are kept and a portion is missing. The sample shows approximately 410,000 clones, roughly 88% of them seen only once.

Sequences were derived from peripheral blood, sampled in a trial of Ad26.COV2.S vaccine versus placebo. The chain has TRBV7-2 and TRBJ1-1, with D perhaps TRBD1 (5 bases). The TCR was taken from a person between 18 and 60 years old who received the Ad26.COV2.S COVID-19 vaccine or a placebo. In DNA form, the CDR3 reads TGTGCCAGCAGCGCCCCCCTCGGGACGGGGAAATGGATCACTGAAGCTTTCTTT. Its translation: CASSAPLGTGKWITEAFF.